Following are 25 T cell receptor beta chains from one sample sequenced in a study of cytomegalovirus exposure and HLA in healthy donors. Produced via immunoSEQ multiplex PCR; TCRdb's table is partial and in-frame only. The table lists around 230,000 clones, 75% to 90% of them singletons. Sequenced: PBMCs. Receptors originate from a woman in her 30s in good health and CMV-seropositive.

The chain links TRBV5-6 to TRBJ2-5; D perhaps matches TRBD1 (6 bases). In germline, CDR1 is SGHDT, CDR2 YYEEEE. The CDR3 runs to 13 residues. V shed 2 bases and J shed 7 bases, with 12 bases lying between them. CDR3 sequence reads: CASSLWTVGTQYF. The CDR3 DNA follows: TGTGCCAGCAGCTTATGGACAGTTGGGACCCAGTACTTC.

CDR3 loop: CASSSGQALYGYTF. The CDR3 DNA sequence: TGTGCCAGCAGCTCCGGACAGGCACTCTATGGCTACACCTTC. The genes are TRBV9 and TRBJ1-2, with TRBD1 matching 7 bases. Germline CDR1 reads SGDLS; CDR2 reads YYNGEE. The CDR3 consists of 14 residues. The J segment lost 4 bases and the V segment lost 4 bases, leaving 7 bases of the junction unmatched.

This chain links TRBV2 with TRBJ2-7; 10 bases align to TRBD1. The V segment lost 7 bases and the J segment 1 base; nucleotides outside the gene matches: 7. The germline V gene encodes CDR1 SNHLY and CDR2 FYNNEI. The CDR3 has 15 amino acids. CDR3 nucleotide sequence: TGTGCCAGCACGATCTGGGACAGGGGTTCCTACGAGCAGTACTTC. Translated: CASTIWDRGSYEQYF.

The V and J genes are TRBV29-1 and TRBJ2-2, with D possibly being TRBD2 (5 bases). Germline V gene lookup returns CDR1 SQVTM and CDR2 ANQGSEA. The length of the CDR3 is 14 residues. V dropped 4 bases and J dropped 5 bases, with 14 bases sitting between them. This CDR3 reads CSVGSLRDTGELFF. In DNA, the CDR3 is TGCAGCGTTGGGAGTTTGAGGGATACCGGGGAGCTGTTTTTT.

The chain uses TRBV9 and TRBJ2-7; 7 nucleotides align to TRBD1. This CDR3 has 14 residues. Trimming cost V 0 bases and J 1 base; bases outside gene matches: 1. CDR1 SGDLS and CDR2 YYNGEE come from the germline V gene. This CDR3 reads CASSVEGQSYEQYF. DNA of the CDR3: TGTGCCAGCAGCGTAGAGGGACAGTCCTACGAGCAGTACTTC.

This chain links TRBV5-6 with TRBJ1-1; maybe TRBD1 (5 bases). V was cut by 2 bases and J by 3 bases, with 11 bases left in between. This CDR3 is built from 14 residues. The germline V gene encodes CDR1 SGHDT and CDR2 YYEEEE. The CDR3: CASSLSRGYTEAFF. CDR3 bases: TGTGCCAGCAGCTTAAGTCGGGGGTACACTGAAGCTTTCTTT.

This sequence joins TRBV30 and TRBJ2-5; 7 bases are shared with TRBD1. Germline CDR1 reads GTSNPN; CDR2 reads SVGIG (reference sequence). This CDR3 comprises 10 residues. V shed 5 bases and J 7 bases; nucleotides not matched to a gene: 1. CDR3 DNA sequence: TGTGCCTGGGCAGGGGGGACCCAGTACTTC. This codes for CAWAGGTQYF. The whole variable domain, remainder taken from reference TRBV30 and TRBJ2-5, is SQTIHQWPATLVQPVGSPLSLECTVEGTSNPNLYWYRQAAGRGLQLLFYSVGIGQISSEVPQNLSASRPQDRQFILSSKKLLLSDSGFYLCAWAGGTQYFGPGTRLLVL.

This rearrangement joins TRBV19 to TRBJ1-1; D is uncertain. Per the germline V gene, CDR1 is LNHDA and CDR2 is SQIVND (reference sequence). This CDR3 has 14 residues. V lost 0 bases and J lost 2, with 7 bases in between. Here the CDR3 reads CASSIDTRNTEAFF. CDR3 in DNA: TGTGCCAGTAGTATAGACACCAGAAACACTGAAGCTTTCTTT.

The chain recombines TRBV19 with TRBJ2-5; D gene ambiguous. The CDR3 sequence is 13 residues long. CDR1 and CDR2 (germline): LNHDA, SQIVND (reference sequence). Trimming took 4 bases from V and 4 from J, leaving 10 bases between them. DNA for the CDR3: TGTGCCAGTAGTACAGGTCTAAGAGAGACCCAGTACTTC. Translated: CASSTGLRETQYF.

V and J are TRBV7-8 and TRBJ1-2; TRBD1 matches at 7 bases. J lost 4 bases, V lost 0 bases, and 8 bases had no gene match. The CDR3 totals 16 residues. The V gene's germline CDR1 is SGHVS and CDR2 FQNEAQ. CDR3 sequence (DNA): TGTGCCAGCAGCTTAGCCAGGGGGTCGTCGAGCTATGGCTACACCTTC. This encodes CASSLARGSSSYGYTF. Complete variable domain (other parts from reference TRBV7-8 and TRBJ1-2): GAGVSQSPRYKVAKRGQDVALRCDPISGHVSLFWYQQALGQGPEFLTYFQNEAQLDKSGLPSDRFFAERPEGSVSTLKIQRTQQEDSAVYLCASSLARGSSSYGYTFGSGTRLTVV.

The chain couples TRBV27 to TRBJ1-2; 10 bases fit TRBD1. CDR1 and CDR2 (germline): MNHEY, SMNVEV (reference sequence). V dropped 6 bases and J dropped 2; count of bases not matched to a gene: 6. The CDR3 extends over 15 amino acids. For the CDR3, the DNA is TGTGCCAGCAGGGGGACAGGGGCCCCCAACTATGGCTACACCTTC. This sequence encodes CASRGTGAPNYGYTF.

The chain joins TRBV2 to TRBJ2-1; weak D call: TRBD2 (6 bases). This CDR3 is 15 amino acids long. V was cut by 6 bases and J by 4 bases, with 16 bases left in between. Germline V lookup: CDR1 SNHLY, CDR2 FYNNEI. The CDR3 DNA reads as TGTGCCAGCAGATGGGGGGATCTTCGGTACAATGAGCAGTTCTTC. Translation gives CASRWGDLRYNEQFF.

In its sample, this clone was seen once. The chain links TRBV6-5 to TRBJ2-7, with a tentative D call TRBD2 (5 bases). Germline V gene sequence: CDR1 MNHEY, CDR2 SVGAGI. V lost 0 bases and J lost 4, with 16 bases in between. CDR3 size: 16 residues. The DNA for the CDR3 is TGTGCCAGCAGTTACTCCCGTCGCGGGTCACTGTACGAGCAGTACTTC. It is translated as CASSYSRRGSLYEQYF.

About this clone: Compared with germline, one end of the junction differs, possibly owing to a read error. This chain connects TRBV28 to TRBJ2-1, with 12 bases matching TRBD2. The CDR3 loop spans 15 amino acids. The germline V gene encodes CDR1 MDHEN and CDR2 SYDVKM. This chain's CDR3 is CASSSTSGGLNEQFF. The CDR3 DNA follows: TGTGCCAGCAGTTCGACTAGCGGGGGACTAAATGAACAGTTCTTC.

This clone has a handful of counts. The genes are TRBV27 and TRBJ1-2; 9 bases are shared with TRBD1. CDR3 length: 13 residues. Germline CDR1 and CDR2: MNHEY and SMNVEV (reference sequence). The J segment lost 8 bases and the V segment lost 5 bases, leaving 6 bases of the junction unmatched. CDR3 DNA sequence: TGTGCCAGCAGTAGGGACAGGGTTTGGGGCTACACCTTC. Protein product: CASSRDRVWGYTF.

The chain is built from TRBV11-2 and TRBJ2-5; a possible D gene is TRBD1 (6 bases). Germline V lookup: CDR1 SGHAT, CDR2 FQNNGV. V was pared by 5 bases and J by 1 base, with 8 bases between. This CDR3 contains 13 residues. Written as DNA, the CDR3 is TGTGCCAGCAGCCGACAGGCCCAAGAGACCCAGTACTTC. As protein: CASSRQAQETQYF.

CDR3 coding DNA: TGTGCCAGCAGTTTATCGGGCGGGCTGACCTACAATGAGCAGTTCTTC. This gives the protein CASSLSGGLTYNEQFF. This chain connects TRBV27 to TRBJ2-1; tentative D call: TRBD2 (5 bases). The CDR3 is 16 residues long. V gave up 0 bases and J gave up 2 bases, with 11 bases separating them. CDR1 is MNHEY, CDR2 SMNVEV, per germline (reference sequence).

This clone was observed once. The chain employs TRBV6-6 and TRBJ2-7; a weak D match, TRBD2 (6 bases). V gave up 6 bases and J gave up 2 bases, with 20 bases separating them. The CDR3 extends over 16 amino acids. Germline V gene lookup returns CDR1 MNHNY and CDR2 SVGAGI (reference sequence). CDR3 coding DNA: TGTGCCAGCAGCCCCGAGGGGACTCTATTCACCTACGAGCAGTACTTC. Translated: CASSPEGTLFTYEQYF.

The chain employs TRBV5-1 and TRBJ2-3; TRBD2 aligns across 7 bases. CDR3 length: 14 amino acids. Germline CDR1 SGHRS, CDR2 YFSETQ. V lost 3 bases and J lost 5; bases outside the gene matches: 6. For the CDR3, the DNA is TGCGCCAGCAGCTCGGAGGGCGGGGGAGATACGCAGTATTTT. Translation: CASSSEGGGDTQYF.

This clone turned up a few times. The rearrangement uses TRBV7-8 and TRBJ1-2; maybe TRBD1 (6 bases). Germline CDR1 and CDR2: SGHVS and FQNEAQ. The CDR3 contains 13 residues. V was trimmed by 5 bases and J by 8 bases, leaving 15 bases between them. CDR3: CASSVRSGEGYTF. The CDR3, as DNA: TGTGCCAGCAGCGTTCGATCAGGGGAAGGCTACACCTTC.

V is TRBV7-8 and J is TRBJ1-5; no definite D call. This CDR3 is 14 amino acids long. Germline V CDR1 and CDR2: SGHVS, FQNEAQ. Trimming left V 5 bases short and J 3 bases short, with 11 bases between. CDR3 sequence reads: CASSLGLYNQPQHF. In nucleotides, the CDR3 is TGTGCCAGCAGCCTAGGACTGTACAATCAGCCCCAGCATTTT.

This sequence joins TRBV10-3 and TRBJ1-5, with 8 bases fitting TRBD1. The J segment lost 6 bases and the V segment lost 6 bases, leaving 7 bases of the junction unmatched. The CDR3 covers 14 residues. Germline CDR1 ENHRY, CDR2 SYGVKD. CDR3 bases: TGTGCCATCAGGGACAGGGAGTTTGGTCAGCCCCAGCATTTT. This codes for CAIRDREFGQPQHF.

V and J are TRBV29-1 and TRBJ1-1; D call uncertain. From germline, CDR1 is SQVTM and CDR2 ANQGSEA. The length of the CDR3 is 14 residues. V was trimmed by 4 bases and J by 0 bases, leaving 12 bases between them. DNA of the CDR3: TGCAGCGTTGCCCCAAGCGGGATGAACACTGAAGCTTTCTTT. It yields the protein CSVAPSGMNTEAFF.

The chain combines TRBV4-1 with TRBJ2-1; 8 positions agree with TRBD1. The CDR3 sequence is 18 residues long. Germline V gives CDR1 MGHRA, CDR2 YSYEKL. V lost 0 bases to trimming and J lost 3 bases; unmatched junction nucleotides: 10. Here the CDR3 reads CASSQERVGGQGYNEQFF. CDR3 in DNA: TGCGCCAGCAGCCAAGAAAGGGTCGGAGGACAGGGCTACAATGAGCAGTTCTTC.

J is TRBJ2-3 and V is TRBV6-1; weak D call: TRBD1 (6 bases). In germline, CDR1 is MNHNS, CDR2 SASEGT. CDR3 length: 14 amino acids. V gave up 3 bases and J gave up 1 base, with 8 bases separating them. The CDR3 DNA follows: TGTGCCAGCAGTGAGACAGGAGGCACAGATACGCAGTATTTT. Its translation: CASSETGGTDTQYF.